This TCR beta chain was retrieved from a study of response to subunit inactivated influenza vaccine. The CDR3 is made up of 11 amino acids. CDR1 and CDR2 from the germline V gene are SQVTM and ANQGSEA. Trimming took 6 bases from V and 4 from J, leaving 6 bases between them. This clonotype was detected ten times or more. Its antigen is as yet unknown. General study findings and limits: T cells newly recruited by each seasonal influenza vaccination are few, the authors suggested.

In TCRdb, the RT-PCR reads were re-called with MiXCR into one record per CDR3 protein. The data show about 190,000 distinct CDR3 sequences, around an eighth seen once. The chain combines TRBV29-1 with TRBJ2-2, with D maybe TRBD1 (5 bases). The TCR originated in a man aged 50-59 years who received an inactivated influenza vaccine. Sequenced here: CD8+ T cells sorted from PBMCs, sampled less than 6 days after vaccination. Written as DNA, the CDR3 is TGCAGCGTGCAGGGCACCGGGGAGCTGTTTTTT. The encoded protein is CSVQGTGELFF.